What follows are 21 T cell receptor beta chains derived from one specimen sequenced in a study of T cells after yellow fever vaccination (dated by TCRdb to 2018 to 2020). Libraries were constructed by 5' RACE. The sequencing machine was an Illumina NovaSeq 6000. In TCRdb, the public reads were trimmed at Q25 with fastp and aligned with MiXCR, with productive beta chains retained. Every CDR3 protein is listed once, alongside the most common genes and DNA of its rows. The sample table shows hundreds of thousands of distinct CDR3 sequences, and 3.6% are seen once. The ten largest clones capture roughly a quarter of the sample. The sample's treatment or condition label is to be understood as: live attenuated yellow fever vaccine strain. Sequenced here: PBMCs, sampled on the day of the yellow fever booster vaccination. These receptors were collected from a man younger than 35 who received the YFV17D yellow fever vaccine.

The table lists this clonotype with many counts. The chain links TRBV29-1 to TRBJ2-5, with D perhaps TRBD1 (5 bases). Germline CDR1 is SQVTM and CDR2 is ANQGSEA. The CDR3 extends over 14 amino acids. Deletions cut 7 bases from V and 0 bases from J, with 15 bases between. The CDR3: CSAKGLWYQETQYF. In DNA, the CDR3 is TGCAGCGCTAAGGGGTTATGGTACCAAGAGACCCAGTACTTC.

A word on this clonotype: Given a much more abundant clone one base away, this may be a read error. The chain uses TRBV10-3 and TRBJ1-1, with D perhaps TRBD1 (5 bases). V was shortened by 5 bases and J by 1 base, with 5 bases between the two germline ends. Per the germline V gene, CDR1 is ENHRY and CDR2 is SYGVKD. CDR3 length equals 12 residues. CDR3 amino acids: CAISTGNTEAFF. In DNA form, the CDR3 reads TGTGCCATCAGTACAGGGAACACTGAAGCTTTCTTT.

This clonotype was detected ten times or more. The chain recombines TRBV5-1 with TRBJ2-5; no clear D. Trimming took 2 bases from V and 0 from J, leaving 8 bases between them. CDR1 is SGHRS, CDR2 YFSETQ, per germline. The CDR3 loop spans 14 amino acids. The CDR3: CASSFMQHQETQYF. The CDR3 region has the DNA TGCGCCAGCAGCTTTATGCAGCACCAAGAGACCCAGTACTTC.

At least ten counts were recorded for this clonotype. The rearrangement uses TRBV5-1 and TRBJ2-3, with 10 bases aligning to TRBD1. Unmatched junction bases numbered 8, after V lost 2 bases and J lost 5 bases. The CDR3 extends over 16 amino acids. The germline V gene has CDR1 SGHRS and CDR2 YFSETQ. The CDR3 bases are TGCGCCAGCAGCTTAGGTGACAGGGGGCACAAAGATACGCAGTATTTT. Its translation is CASSLGDRGHKDTQYF.

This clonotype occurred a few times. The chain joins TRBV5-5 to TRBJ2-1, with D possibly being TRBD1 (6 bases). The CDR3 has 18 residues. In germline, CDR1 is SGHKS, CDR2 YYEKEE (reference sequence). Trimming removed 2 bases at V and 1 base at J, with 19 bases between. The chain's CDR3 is CASSFSLGRGQSYNEQFF. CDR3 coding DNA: TGTGCCAGCAGCTTCTCCCTGGGTCGTGGACAGTCCTACAATGAGCAGTTCTTC.

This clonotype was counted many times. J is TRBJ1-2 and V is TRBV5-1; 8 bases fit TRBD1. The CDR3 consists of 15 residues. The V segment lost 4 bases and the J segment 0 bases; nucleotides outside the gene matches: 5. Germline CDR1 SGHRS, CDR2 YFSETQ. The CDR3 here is CASSGDRGANYGYTF. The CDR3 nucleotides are TGCGCCAGCAGCGGTGACAGGGGAGCTAACTATGGCTACACCTTC.

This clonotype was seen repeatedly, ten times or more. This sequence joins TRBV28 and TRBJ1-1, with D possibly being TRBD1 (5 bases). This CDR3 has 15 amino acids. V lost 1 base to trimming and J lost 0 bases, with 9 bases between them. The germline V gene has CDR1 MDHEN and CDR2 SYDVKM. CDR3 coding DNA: TGTGCCAGCAGTTTATTAGTCAGGGTGAACACTGAAGCTTTCTTT. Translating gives CASSLLVRVNTEAFF.

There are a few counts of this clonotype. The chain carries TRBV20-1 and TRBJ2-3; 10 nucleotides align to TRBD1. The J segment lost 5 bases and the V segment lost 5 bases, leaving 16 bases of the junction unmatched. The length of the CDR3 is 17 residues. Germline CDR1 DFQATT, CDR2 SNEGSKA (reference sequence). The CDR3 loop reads CSAFLLRDRGLGDTQYF. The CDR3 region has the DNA TGCAGTGCTTTCTTACTCCGGGACAGGGGATTAGGAGATACGCAGTATTTT.

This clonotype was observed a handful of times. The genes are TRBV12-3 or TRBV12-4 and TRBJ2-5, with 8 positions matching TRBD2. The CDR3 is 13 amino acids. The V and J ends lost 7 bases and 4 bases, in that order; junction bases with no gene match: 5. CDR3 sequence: CASTSGLAETQYF. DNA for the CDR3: TGTGCCAGCACGAGCGGACTAGCAGAGACCCAGTACTTC.

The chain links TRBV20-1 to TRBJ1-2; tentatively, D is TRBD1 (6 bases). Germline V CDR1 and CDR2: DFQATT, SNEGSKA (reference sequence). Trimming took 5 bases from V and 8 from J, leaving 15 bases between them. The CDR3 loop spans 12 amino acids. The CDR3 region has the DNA TGCAGTGCTCTCGAAGGGGGTGGAGGCTACACCTTC. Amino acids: CSALEGGGGYTF.

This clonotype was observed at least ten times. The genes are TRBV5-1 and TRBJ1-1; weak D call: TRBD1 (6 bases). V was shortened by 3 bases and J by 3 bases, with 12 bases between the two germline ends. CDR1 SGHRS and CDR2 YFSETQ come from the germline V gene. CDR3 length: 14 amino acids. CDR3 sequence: CASSSYRADTEAFF. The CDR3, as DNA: TGCGCCAGCAGCTCGTACAGGGCGGACACTGAAGCTTTCTTT.

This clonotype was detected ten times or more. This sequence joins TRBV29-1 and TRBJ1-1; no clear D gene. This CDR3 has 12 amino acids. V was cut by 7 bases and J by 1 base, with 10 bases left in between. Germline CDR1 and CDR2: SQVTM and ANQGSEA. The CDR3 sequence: CSARITNTEAFF. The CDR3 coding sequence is TGCAGCGCCAGAATCACGAACACTGAAGCTTTCTTT.

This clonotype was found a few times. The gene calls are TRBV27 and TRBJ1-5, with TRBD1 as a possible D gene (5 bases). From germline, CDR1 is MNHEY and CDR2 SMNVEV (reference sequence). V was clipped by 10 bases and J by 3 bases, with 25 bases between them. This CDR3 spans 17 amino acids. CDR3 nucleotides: TGTGCCACCGCCCCATGGGGCGGGGGTAAGAACAATCAGCCCCAGCATTTT. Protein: CATAPWGGGKNNQPQHF.

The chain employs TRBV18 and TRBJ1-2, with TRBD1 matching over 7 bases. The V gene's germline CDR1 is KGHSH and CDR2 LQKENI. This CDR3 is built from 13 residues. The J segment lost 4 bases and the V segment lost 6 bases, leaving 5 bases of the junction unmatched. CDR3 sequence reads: CASSLQGTYGYTF. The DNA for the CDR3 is TGTGCCAGCTCTCTACAGGGGACCTATGGCTACACCTTC.

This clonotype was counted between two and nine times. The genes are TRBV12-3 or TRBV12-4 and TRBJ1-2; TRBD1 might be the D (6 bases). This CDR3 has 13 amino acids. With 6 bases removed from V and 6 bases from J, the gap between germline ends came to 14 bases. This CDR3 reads CASRYRGGNGYTF. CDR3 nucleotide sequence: TGTGCCAGCAGATATAGGGGGGGGAATGGCTACACCTTC.

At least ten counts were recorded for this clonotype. As DNA, the CDR3 is TGTGCCAGCAGCCCACCGTCTAATGAAAAACTGTTTTTT. It specifies CASSPPSNEKLFF. The gene calls are TRBV7-9 and TRBJ1-4, with D unresolved. Trimming took off 5 bases at V and 3 bases at J, with 7 bases between the two ends. Germline V gene sequence: CDR1 SEHNR, CDR2 FQNEAQ (reference sequence). The CDR3 is 13 residues long.

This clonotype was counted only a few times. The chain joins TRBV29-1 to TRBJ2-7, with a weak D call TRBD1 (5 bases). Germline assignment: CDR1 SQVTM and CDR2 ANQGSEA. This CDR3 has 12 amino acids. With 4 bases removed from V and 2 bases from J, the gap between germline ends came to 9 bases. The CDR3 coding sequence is TGCAGCGTTGGGGGCAGCACCTACGAGCAGTACTTC. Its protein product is CSVGGSTYEQYF.

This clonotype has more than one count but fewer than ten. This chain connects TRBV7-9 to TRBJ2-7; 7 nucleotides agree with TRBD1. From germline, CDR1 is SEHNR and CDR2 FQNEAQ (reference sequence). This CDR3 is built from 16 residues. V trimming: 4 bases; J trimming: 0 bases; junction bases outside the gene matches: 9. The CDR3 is CASSSPGQYRSYEQYV. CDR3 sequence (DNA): TGTGCCAGCAGCTCTCCGGGACAGTACCGCTCCTACGAGCAGTACGTC.

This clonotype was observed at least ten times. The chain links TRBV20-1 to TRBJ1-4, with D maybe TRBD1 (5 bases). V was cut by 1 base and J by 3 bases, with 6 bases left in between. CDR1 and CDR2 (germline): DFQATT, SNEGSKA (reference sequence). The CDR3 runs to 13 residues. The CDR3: CSARGQSNEKLFF. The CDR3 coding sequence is TGCAGTGCTAGAGGACAGTCTAATGAAAAACTGTTTTTT.

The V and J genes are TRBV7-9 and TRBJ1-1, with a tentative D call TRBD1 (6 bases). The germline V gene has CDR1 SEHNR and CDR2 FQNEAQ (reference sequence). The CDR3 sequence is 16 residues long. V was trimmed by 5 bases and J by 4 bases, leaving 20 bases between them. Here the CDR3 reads CASSKAGAGRITEAFF. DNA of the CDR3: TGTGCCAGCAGCAAAGCGGGGGCAGGGAGGATCACTGAAGCTTTCTTT.

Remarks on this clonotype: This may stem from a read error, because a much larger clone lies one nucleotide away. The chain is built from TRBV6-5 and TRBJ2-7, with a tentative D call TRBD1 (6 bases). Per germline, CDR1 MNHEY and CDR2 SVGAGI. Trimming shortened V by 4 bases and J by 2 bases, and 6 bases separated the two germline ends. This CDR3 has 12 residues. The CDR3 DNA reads TGTGCCAGCAGTTCAGGGGCCTACGAGCAGTACTTC. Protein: CASSSGAYEQYF.